This entry lists 8 T cell receptor beta chains sequenced from one sample in a study of T cells in Graves' hyperthyroidism and ophthalmopathy. There were TCR beta CDR3 regions amplified from RNA transcripts. During a first-round RT-PCR of the TCR CDR3, the HTBI primer set was used. TCRdb independently ran MiXCR on the multiplex PCR reads; one entry per CDR3 protein. The sample includes around 300,000 distinct CDR3 sequences, approximately 20% of them seen just once. Sequenced: blood. These TCRs come from a man younger than 40 with Graves' ophthalmopathy.

The sample holds one count of this clonotype. The chain employs TRBV20-1 and TRBJ1-2; D ambiguous. Trimming cost V 6 bases and J 2 bases, with 10 bases left between them. Germline lookup yields CDR1 DFQATT and CDR2 SNEGSKA (reference sequence). CDR3 size: 12 residues. This chain's CDR3 is CSALGQNYGYTF. Here the CDR3 DNA reads TGCAGTGCCCTCGGGCAAAACTATGGCTACACCTTC.

This clonotype was observed a few times. The chain is built from TRBV5-5 and TRBJ2-3; D unclear. The length of the CDR3 is 15 residues. CDR1 and CDR2 from the germline V gene are SGHKS and YYEKEE (reference sequence). The V and J ends lost 1 base and 4 bases respectively, with 13 bases between them. In DNA, the CDR3 is TGTGCCAGCAGCTTGAGGGCGAGAAGGGCAGATACGCAGTATTTT. Protein product: CASSLRARRADTQYF.

On this clonotype itself: An end of the junction does not agree with germline; a read error may underlie this. The rearrangement links TRBV6-1 to TRBJ1-2; a weak D match, TRBD1 (6 bases). Per germline, CDR1 MNHNS and CDR2 SASEGT. This CDR3 has 15 amino acids. CDR3 DNA: TGTGCCAGCACCAAGAGAGGGGGGGGCAACTATAGCTACACCTTC. Its translation: CASTKRGGGNYSYTF.

The genes are TRBV6-1 and TRBJ2-7; no firm D call. The germline gives CDR1 MNHNS, CDR2 SASEGT. Trimming stripped 6 bases from V and 0 bases from J, with 12 bases between. The CDR3 runs 14 residues. CDR3 protein: CASSYLYGSYEQYF. CDR3 in DNA: TGTGCCAGCAGCTATCTCTACGGCTCCTACGAGCAGTACTTC.

The chain uses TRBV6-2 or TRBV6-3 and TRBJ2-1; D might be TRBD1 or TRBD2, each matching 5 bases. V was trimmed by 8 bases and J by 11 bases, leaving 10 bases between them. The germline CDR1 and CDR2 sequences are MNHEY and SVGEGT. The CDR3 runs to 10 residues. CDR3 nucleotides: TGTGCCAGCGGTAGGGACCAGCAGTTCTTC. Protein product: CASGRDQQFF.

The V call is TRBV6-1, the J call TRBJ1-1, with unresolved D. CDR1 and CDR2 from the germline V gene are MNHNS and SASEGT. This CDR3 comprises 15 residues. V was clipped by 7 bases and J by 0 bases, with 15 bases between them. The CDR3 DNA reads TGTGCCAGCATCCAAGGGAGGGAGATGAACACTGAAGCTTTCTTT. Encoded protein: CASIQGREMNTEAFF.

This rearrangement joins TRBV19 to TRBJ2-1; the D gene is possibly TRBD2 (6 bases). CDR3 size: 16 residues. The germline V gene encodes CDR1 LNHDA and CDR2 SQIVND (reference sequence). V lost 3 bases, J lost 6 bases, and 18 bases lay in between. The CDR3 here is CASSILGGFGSNEQFF. The CDR3 DNA follows: TGTGCCAGTAGTATTTTGGGTGGGTTCGGGAGCAATGAGCAGTTCTTC. Combining the CDR3 with reference TRBV19 and TRBJ2-1 gives the whole variable domain DGGITQSPKYLFRKEGQNVTLSCEQNLNHDAMYWYRQDPGQGLRLIYYSQIVNDFQKGDIAEGYSVSREKKESFPLTVTSAQKNPTAFYLCASSILGGFGSNEQFFGPGTRLTVL.

This clonotype has more than one count but fewer than ten. This chain joins TRBV6-1 and TRBJ2-7; D possibly matches TRBD1 or TRBD2 (5 bases each). This CDR3 region has 15 residues. Germline values: CDR1 MNHNS, CDR2 SASEGT. V was cut by 6 bases and J by 2 bases, with 17 bases left in between. The CDR3 DNA follows: TGTGCCAGCAGGAAAAACCGGGACGGGACCTACGAGCAGTACTTC. This translates into CASRKNRDGTYEQYF.